Listed below are T cell receptor beta chains from one sample, sequenced in a study of beta chain features in type 1 diabetes. Generated by immunoSEQ multiplex PCR, the TCRdb table keeps only in-frame clones and is missing some. The sample includes fewer than 200,000 clones, 10% to 15% of them seen just once. Sequenced: central memory CD4+ T cells from blood. These receptor sequences come from a woman between 18 and 29 years old in good health. Both conserved end residues are part of each CDR3. The D gene is left open where the match is weak. Rows give clone size only sometimes, using once, few, many, or a class for an expanded clone.

DNA,CDR3,size,J,V,D
TGTGCCAGCAGACCCGGGACTAGCGGGAGGAGAGGTGAGCAGTTCTTC,CASRPGTSGRRGEQFF,few,TRBJ2-1,TRBV5-4,TRBD2
TGCAGCGTTGACTTCAGGGGGCGAACCGAGCAGTACTTC,CSVDFRGRTEQYF,few,TRBJ2-7,TRBV29-1,TRBD1
TGCAGCGCCCTCTCGGACAGGCTCGACGAGCAGTACTTC,CSALSDRLDEQYF,many,TRBJ2-7,TRBV29-1,TRBD1
TGCGCCAGCAGCTTGGCGGCGGGAGGCTCAGATACGCAGTATTTT,CASSLAAGGSDTQYF,few,TRBJ2-3,TRBV5-1,TRBD2
TGTGCCAGTAGTCCCCAGGGGGGAAACACCGGGGAGCTGTTTTTT,CASSPQGGNTGELFF,-,TRBJ2-2,TRBV19,-
TGCGCCAGCAGCCAAGTCAGGGCAAGGGATGGCTACACCTTC,CASSQVRARDGYTF,-,TRBJ1-2,TRBV4-1,-
TGCGCCAGCAGCTTGGCCCCAGGCGGGGGCTACAATGAGCAGTTCTTC,CASSLAPGGGYNEQFF,-,TRBJ2-1,TRBV5-1,TRBD2
TGCAGCGTGGGGACACAGGGAAACACCGGGGAGCTGTTTTTT,CSVGTQGNTGELFF,-,TRBJ2-2,TRBV29-1,-
TGTGCCAGCAGTTTCCCCGGGACAGCCAACACTGAAGCTTTCTTT,CASSFPGTANTEAFF,few,TRBJ1-1,TRBV28,TRBD1
TGTGCCAGCAGTGAAGCGGGAGACATCAAAAACATTCAGTACTTC,CASSEAGDIKNIQYF,few,TRBJ2-4,TRBV6-1,-
TGTGCCTGGAGCCGTCGGGACATCGGTTACACCTTC,CAWSRRDIGYTF,-,TRBJ1-2,TRBV30,-
TGCGCCAGCAGCCTTTCCGGGACAGGGACCTTGAACACTGAAGCTTTCTTT,CASSLSGTGTLNTEAFF,few,TRBJ1-1,TRBV5-1,TRBD1
TGCGCCAGCAGCCTGCGCGGACAGGGCGAGACCACTGAAGCTTTCTTT,CASSLRGQGETTEAFF,few,TRBJ1-1,TRBV5-1,TRBD1
TGTGCCTGGAGCCTAACAGGGAATGGCTACACCTTC,CAWSLTGNGYTF,few,TRBJ1-2,TRBV30,-
TGCAGCCCCGAACTGGAGCCTACCTACGAGCAGTACTTC,CSPELEPTYEQYF,-,TRBJ2-7,TRBV29-1,-
TGTGCCACCAGCAGAGCCGGGACTAGCGTCAATGAGCAGTTCTTC,CATSRAGTSVNEQFF,-,TRBJ2-1,TRBV15,TRBD2
TGCGCCAGCAGCCAAGAACAGGGGGGCCGTGGGGAGCAGTTCTTC,CASSQEQGGRGEQFF,-,TRBJ2-1,TRBV4-1,TRBD1
TGTGCCAGCAGCTTATCCGGGGACGAGCAGTACTTC,CASSLSGDEQYF,-,TRBJ2-7,TRBV7-9,-
TGTGCCAGCAGTGACCGACTGGGCGGGGAGCTGTTTTTT,CASSDRLGGELFF,-,TRBJ2-2,TRBV6-1,-
TGCAGCGTTGAGGGCAGGGGGCGATCCTATGGCTACACCTTC,CSVEGRGRSYGYTF,few,TRBJ1-2,TRBV29-1,TRBD1
TGTGCCTGGAGTTCAGGATCCTATAGCAATCAGCCCCAGCATTTT,CAWSSGSYSNQPQHF,-,TRBJ1-5,TRBV30,-
TGTGCCAGCATTGGAAACATACGGGGGACGGAGACCCAGTACTTC,CASIGNIRGTETQYF,-,TRBJ2-5,TRBV28,-
TGTGCCAGCAGCTTAATGGGACATGCCTACGAGCAGTACTTC,CASSLMGHAYEQYF,few,TRBJ2-7,TRBV7-3,-
TGTGCCAGCAGCTTGGGGGTTGGGGGAGGGCCCGGTGAGCAGTTCTTC,CASSLGVGGGPGEQFF,few,TRBJ2-1,TRBV5-4,TRBD2
TGTGCCAGCAGCGTAGTTGCTAGCTATGAGCAGTTCTTC,CASSVVASYEQFF,-,TRBJ2-1,TRBV9,-
TGTGCCAGCAGCCAGGAGGGCAGGTACAATGAGCAGTTCTTC,CASSQEGRYNEQFF,few,TRBJ2-1,TRBV28,-
TGCAGTGCGTCCCTGGGGGGGACCCAGTACTTC,CSASLGGTQYF,few,TRBJ2-5,TRBV20-1,-
TGCAGTGCCTCCGACAATGAGCAGTTCTTC,CSASDNEQFF,-,TRBJ2-1,TRBV20-1,-
TGTGCCAGCAGTCACAGGGGAACCGCGAACACCGGGGAGCTGTTTTTT,CASSHRGTANTGELFF,-,TRBJ2-2,TRBV28,TRBD1
TGCAGTGCCGACTGGGAGGCTGAAGCTTTCTTT,CSADWEAEAFF,few,TRBJ1-1,TRBV20-1,-
TGTGCCAGCAGCTGGCAAGCGGGAGCGGAGACCCAGTACTTC,CASSWQAGAETQYF,-,TRBJ2-5,TRBV7-6,TRBD2
TGTGCCAGCAGCCCTAACACAGATACGCAGTATTTT,CASSPNTDTQYF,-,TRBJ2-3,TRBV6-5,-
TGTGCCAGCAGTCTCCGCAGGTCAGGAGAGACCCAGTACTTC,CASSLRRSGETQYF,-,TRBJ2-5,TRBV6-1,-
TGTGCCAGCTCACCACGGGGGCGCGGCTCCTACGAGCAGTACTTC,CASSPRGRGSYEQYF,-,TRBJ2-7,TRBV18,-